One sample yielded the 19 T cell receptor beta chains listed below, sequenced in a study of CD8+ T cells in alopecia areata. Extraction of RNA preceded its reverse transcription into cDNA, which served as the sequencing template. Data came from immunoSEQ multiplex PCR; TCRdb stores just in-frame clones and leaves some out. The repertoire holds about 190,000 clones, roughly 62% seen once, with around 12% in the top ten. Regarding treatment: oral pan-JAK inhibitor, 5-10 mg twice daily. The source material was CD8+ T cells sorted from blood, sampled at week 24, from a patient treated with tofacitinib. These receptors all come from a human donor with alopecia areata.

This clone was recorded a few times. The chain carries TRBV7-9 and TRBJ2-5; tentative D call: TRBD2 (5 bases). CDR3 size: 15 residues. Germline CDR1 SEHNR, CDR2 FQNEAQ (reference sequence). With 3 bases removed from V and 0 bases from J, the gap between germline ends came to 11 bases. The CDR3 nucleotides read TGTGCCAGCAGCTTCCGGACTCTGTACCAAGAGACCCAGTACTTC. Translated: CASSFRTLYQETQYF. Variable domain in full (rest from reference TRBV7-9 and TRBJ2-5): DTGVSQNPRHKITKRGQNVTFRCDPISEHNRLYWYRQTLGQGPEFLTYFQNEAQLEKSRLLSDRFSAERPKGSFSTLEIQRTEQGDSAMYLCASSFRTLYQETQYFGPGTRLLVL.

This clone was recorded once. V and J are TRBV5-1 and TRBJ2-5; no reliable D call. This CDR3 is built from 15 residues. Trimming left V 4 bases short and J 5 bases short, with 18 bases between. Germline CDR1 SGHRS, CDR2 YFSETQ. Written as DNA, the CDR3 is TGCGCCAGCAGCCTGGACCCCTGGAAAGAGGAGACCCAGTACTTC. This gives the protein CASSLDPWKEETQYF.

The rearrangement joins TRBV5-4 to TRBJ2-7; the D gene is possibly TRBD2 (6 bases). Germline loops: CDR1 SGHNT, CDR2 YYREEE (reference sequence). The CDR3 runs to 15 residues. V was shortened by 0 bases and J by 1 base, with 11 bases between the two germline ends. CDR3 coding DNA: TGTGCCAGCAGCTTGGGTGGACTACTGTCCTACGAGCAGTACTTC. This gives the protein CASSLGGLLSYEQYF.

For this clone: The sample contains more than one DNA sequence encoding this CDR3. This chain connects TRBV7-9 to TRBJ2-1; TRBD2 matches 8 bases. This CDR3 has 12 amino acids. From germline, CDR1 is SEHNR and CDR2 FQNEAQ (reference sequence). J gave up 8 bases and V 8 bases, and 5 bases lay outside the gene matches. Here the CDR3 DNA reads TGTGCCAGCCACTACGGGGGGGATGAGCAGTTCTTC. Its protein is CASHYGGDEQFF.

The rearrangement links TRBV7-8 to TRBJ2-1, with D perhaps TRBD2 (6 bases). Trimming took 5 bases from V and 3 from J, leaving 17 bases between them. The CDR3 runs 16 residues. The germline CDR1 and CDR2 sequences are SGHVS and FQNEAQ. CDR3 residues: CASSRGTGPYYNEQFF. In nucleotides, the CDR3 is TGTGCCAGCAGCAGAGGGACTGGCCCGTACTACAATGAGCAGTTCTTC.

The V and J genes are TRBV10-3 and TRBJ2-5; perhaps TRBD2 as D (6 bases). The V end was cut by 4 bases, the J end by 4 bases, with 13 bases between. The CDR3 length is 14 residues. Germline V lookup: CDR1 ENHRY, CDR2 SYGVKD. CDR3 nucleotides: TGTGCCATCAGTGGCCTAGCGAGTGGAGAGACCCAGTACTTC. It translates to CAISGLASGETQYF.

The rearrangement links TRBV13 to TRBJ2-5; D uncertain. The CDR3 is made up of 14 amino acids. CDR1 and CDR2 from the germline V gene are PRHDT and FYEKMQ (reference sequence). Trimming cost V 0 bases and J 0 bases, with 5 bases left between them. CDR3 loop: CASSLGTDQETQYF. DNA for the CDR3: TGTGCCAGCAGCTTAGGCACAGACCAAGAGACCCAGTACTTC.

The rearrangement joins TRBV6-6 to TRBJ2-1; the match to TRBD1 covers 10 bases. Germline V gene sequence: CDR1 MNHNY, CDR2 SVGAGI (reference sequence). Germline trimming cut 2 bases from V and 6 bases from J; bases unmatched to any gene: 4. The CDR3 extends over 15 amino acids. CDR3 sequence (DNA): TGTGCCAGCAGTTACACCGGGACAGGGGTCAATGAGCAGTTCTTC. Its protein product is CASSYTGTGVNEQFF.

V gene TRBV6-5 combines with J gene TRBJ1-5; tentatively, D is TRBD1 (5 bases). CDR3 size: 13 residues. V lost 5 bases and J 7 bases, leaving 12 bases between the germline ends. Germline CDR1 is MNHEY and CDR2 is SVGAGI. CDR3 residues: CASSPGTRQPQHF. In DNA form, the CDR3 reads TGTGCCAGCAGTCCCGGGACCCGCCAGCCCCAGCATTTT.

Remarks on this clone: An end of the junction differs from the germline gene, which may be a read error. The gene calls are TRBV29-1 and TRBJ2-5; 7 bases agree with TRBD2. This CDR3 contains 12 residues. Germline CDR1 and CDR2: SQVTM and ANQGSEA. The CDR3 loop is CGVIGGQETQYF. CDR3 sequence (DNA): TGCGGCGTTATCGGGGGGCAAGAGACCCAGTACTTC.

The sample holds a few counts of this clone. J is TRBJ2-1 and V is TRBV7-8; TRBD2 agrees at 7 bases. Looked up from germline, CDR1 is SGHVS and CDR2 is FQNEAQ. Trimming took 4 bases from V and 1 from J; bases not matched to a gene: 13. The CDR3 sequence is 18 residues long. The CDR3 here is CASSSQRDFSKSYNEQFF. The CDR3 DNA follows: TGTGCCAGCAGCTCACAGCGGGACTTCTCCAAGTCCTACAATGAGCAGTTCTTC.

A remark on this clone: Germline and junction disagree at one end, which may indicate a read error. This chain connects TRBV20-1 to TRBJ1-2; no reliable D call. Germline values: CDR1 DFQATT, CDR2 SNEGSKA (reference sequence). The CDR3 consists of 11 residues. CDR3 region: CSARELDGYTF. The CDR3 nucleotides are TGCAGTGCCAGAGAACTAGATGGCTACACCTTC.

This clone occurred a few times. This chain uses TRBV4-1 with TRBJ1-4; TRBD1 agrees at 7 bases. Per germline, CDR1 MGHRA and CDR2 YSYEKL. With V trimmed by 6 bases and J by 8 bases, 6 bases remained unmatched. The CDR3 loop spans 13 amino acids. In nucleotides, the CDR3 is TGCGCCAGCAGGACAGGGCCTGGAGAAAAACTGTTTTTT. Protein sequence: CASRTGPGEKLFF.

CDR3 sequence reads: CASSLRGGWSPDTQYF. Written as DNA, the CDR3 is TGTGCCAGCAGCTTACGTGGGGGGTGGTCTCCAGATACGCAGTATTTT. The chain employs TRBV11-2 and TRBJ2-3; a weak D match, TRBD2 (6 bases). CDR1 and CDR2 (germline): SGHAT, FQNNGV. This CDR3 comprises 16 residues. The V gene lost 2 bases and the J gene lost 4 bases, with 16 bases spanning the gap.

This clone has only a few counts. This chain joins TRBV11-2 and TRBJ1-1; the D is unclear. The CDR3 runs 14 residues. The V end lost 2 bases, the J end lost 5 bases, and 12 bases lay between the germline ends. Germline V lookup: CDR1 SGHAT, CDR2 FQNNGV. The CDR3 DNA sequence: TGTGCCAGCAGCTTAACTCCCTCTTTTACTGAAGCTTTCTTT. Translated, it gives CASSLTPSFTEAFF.

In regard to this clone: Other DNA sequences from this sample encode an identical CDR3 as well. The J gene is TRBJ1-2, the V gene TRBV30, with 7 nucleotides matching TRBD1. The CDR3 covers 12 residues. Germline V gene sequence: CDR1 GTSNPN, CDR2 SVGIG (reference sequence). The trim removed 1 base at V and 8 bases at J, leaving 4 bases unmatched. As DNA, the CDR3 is TGTGCCTGGAGTGGTACAGGGGTCGGCTACACCTTC. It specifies CAWSGTGVGYTF.

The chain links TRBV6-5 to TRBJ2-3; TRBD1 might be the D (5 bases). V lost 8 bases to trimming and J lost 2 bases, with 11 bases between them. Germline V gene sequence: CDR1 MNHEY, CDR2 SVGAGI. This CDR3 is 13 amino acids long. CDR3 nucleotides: TGTGCCAGCTGGGGCTGGACCACAGATACGCAGTATTTT. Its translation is CASWGWTTDTQYF.

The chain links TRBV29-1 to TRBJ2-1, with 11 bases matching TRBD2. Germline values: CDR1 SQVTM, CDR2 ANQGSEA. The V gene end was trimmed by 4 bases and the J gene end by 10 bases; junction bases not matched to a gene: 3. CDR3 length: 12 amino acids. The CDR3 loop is CSVGSGGDEQFF. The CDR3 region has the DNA TGCAGCGTTGGTAGCGGGGGGGACGAGCAGTTCTTC.

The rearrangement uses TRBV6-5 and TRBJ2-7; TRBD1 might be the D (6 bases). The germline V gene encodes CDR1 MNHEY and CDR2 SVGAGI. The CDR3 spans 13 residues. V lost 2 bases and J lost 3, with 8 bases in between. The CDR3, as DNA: TGTGCCAGCAGTTACGCAGGGGACTACGAGCAGTACTTC. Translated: CASSYAGDYEQYF.